Listed here are 15 T cell receptor beta chains from one sample, sequenced in a study of shared clonotypes between healthy human individuals. Using immunoSEQ multiplex PCR, the repertoire was profiled, and TCRdb retains in-frame clones only, with some absent. The repertoire holds about 1.1 million clones, with approximately 78% as singletons. Specimen: memory CD4+ T cells from PBMCs. Subset indicated: CD45RA-negative fraction. The receptor set was obtained from a man between 18 and 29 years old in good health. Some clones in this sample may be carry-over from other donors' samples.

The chain joins TRBV10-3 to TRBJ1-1; D remains unclear. Trimming cost V 3 bases and J 1 base, with 12 bases left between them. CDR3 length equals 15 residues. Germline CDR1 ENHRY, CDR2 SYGVKD. CDR3 sequence reads: CAISETVQRNTEAFF. CDR3 DNA sequence: TGTGCCATCAGTGAAACGGTACAGCGGAACACTGAAGCTTTCTTT.

The chain recombines TRBV19 with TRBJ1-4; 8 positions agree with TRBD1. CDR1 and CDR2 (germline): LNHDA, SQIVND (reference sequence). This CDR3 comprises 16 residues. Trimming cost V 2 bases and J 8 bases; bases outside gene matches: 10. The CDR3 bases are TGTGCCAGTAGTATAACGGTCGGACAGGGTACGGAAAAACTGTTTTTT. Translating gives CASSITVGQGTEKLFF.

This clone was recorded once. The gene calls are TRBV6-6 and TRBJ1-3; D is ambiguous. From germline, CDR1 is MNHNY and CDR2 SVGAGI (reference sequence). V was pared by 5 bases and J by 0 bases, with 5 bases between. There are 13 residues in the CDR3. The CDR3 DNA is TGTGCCAGCAGTCCTGACTCTGGAAACACCATATATTTT. It specifies CASSPDSGNTIYF.

V usage is TRBV6-5 and J usage is TRBJ2-1; 10 nucleotides align to TRBD1. The CDR3 is 15 residues long. V gave up 0 bases and J gave up 7 bases; unmatched junction bases: 3. From germline, CDR1 is MNHEY and CDR2 SVGAGI. The CDR3 bases are TGTGCCAGCAGTTACTCCGGGACAGGGGAGAATGAGCAGTTCTTC. This translates into CASSYSGTGENEQFF.

On this clone itself: One end of the junction varies from germline; a read error may be responsible. The chain is built from TRBV7-3 and TRBJ2-7, with a weak D call TRBD2 (5 bases). Germline V gives CDR1 SGHTA, CDR2 FQGTGA. The CDR3 spans 12 residues. In DNA form, the CDR3 reads TGTGCCAGCAGCTTAGAGGCGACTACCATCTTCTTC. This sequence encodes CASSLEATTIFF.

V is TRBV4-3 and J is TRBJ2-3; D unclear. The CDR3 covers 13 residues. CDR1 and CDR2 (germline): LGHNA, YSLEER. CDR3 loop: CATSPGPRDTQYF. CDR3 sequence (DNA): TGCGCAACCTCCCCGGGCCCTCGGGATACGCAGTATTTT.

This clone was seen only once. This chain links TRBV18 with TRBJ1-2; D is possibly TRBD1 (5 bases). Per the germline V gene, CDR1 is KGHSH and CDR2 is LQKENI. The CDR3 has 15 amino acids. Trimming removed 6 bases at V and 5 bases at J, with 19 bases between. CDR3: CASSRDPGQGYGYTF. The CDR3 nucleotides read TGTGCCAGCTCTCGCGACCCCGGACAAGGGTATGGCTACACCTTC.

The chain recombines TRBV5-1 with TRBJ2-3; TRBD2 matches at 7 bases. V lost 0 bases to trimming and J lost 0 bases; unmatched junction nucleotides: 4. The CDR3 length is 16 residues. Germline V lookup: CDR1 SGHRS, CDR2 YFSETQ. The CDR3 DNA reads as TGCGCCAGCAGCTTGGTCACTAGCGACAGCACAGATACGCAGTATTTT. It translates to CASSLVTSDSTDTQYF.

The sample holds a few counts of this clone. The chain carries TRBV30 and TRBJ1-4, with unresolved D. Germline lookup yields CDR1 GTSNPN and CDR2 SVGIG (reference sequence). The CDR3 is 11 residues long. V was shortened by 3 bases and J by 8 bases, with 7 bases between the two germline ends. CDR3 nucleotides: TGTGCCTGGAGGCTGGTCGAAAAACTGTTTTTT. Amino acid sequence: CAWRLVEKLFF. The full variable domain, its missing parts supplied by reference TRBV30 and TRBJ1-4, is SQTIHQWPATLVQPVGSPLSLECTVEGTSNPNLYWYRQAAGRGLQLLFYSVGIGQISSEVPQNLSASRPQDRQFILSSKKLLLSDSGFYLCAWRLVEKLFFGSGTQLSVL.

The chain combines TRBV7-3 with TRBJ2-5, with D tentatively TRBD2 (7 bases). This CDR3 contains 14 residues. V lost 5 bases and J 5 bases, leaving 15 bases between the germline ends. Germline CDR1 and CDR2: SGHTA and FQGTGA. CDR3 bases: TGTGCCAGCAGCCCCACGGGGGGCGCGGAGACCCAGTACTTC. Translation gives CASSPTGGAETQYF. The variable domain in full, completed from reference TRBV7-3 and TRBJ2-5, reads GAGVSQTPSNKVTEKGKYVELRCDPISGHTALYWYRQSLGQGPEFLIYFQGTGAADDSGLPNDRFFAVRPEGSVSTLKIQRTERGDSAVYLCASSPTGGAETQYFGPGTRLLVL.

This sequence joins TRBV5-1 and TRBJ2-2; a possible D gene is TRBD1 (5 bases). V dropped 0 bases and J dropped 0 bases, with 33 bases sitting between them. Germline V gene lookup returns CDR1 SGHRS and CDR2 YFSETQ. The length of the CDR3 is 24 residues. DNA for the CDR3: TGCGCCAGCAGCTTGGTTTCCCAGGGCAGTAGAGGCCGGCGGCCTAGAGCGAACACCGGGGAGCTGTTTTTT. Its protein product is CASSLVSQGSRGRRPRANTGELFF.

The chain uses TRBV7-9 and TRBJ1-4; D remains ambiguous. Per the germline V gene, CDR1 is SEHNR and CDR2 is FQNEAQ (reference sequence). The V gene lost 4 bases and the J gene lost 0 bases, with 15 bases spanning the gap. The CDR3 totals 17 residues. The CDR3 loop reads CASSSPFLGPTNEKLFF. Written as DNA, the CDR3 is TGTGCCAGCAGCTCCCCCTTCTTGGGCCCAACTAATGAAAAACTGTTTTTT.

This clone has only one observation. The chain joins TRBV28 to TRBJ1-5, with D maybe TRBD1 (6 bases). Trimming stripped 7 bases from V and 4 bases from J, with 14 bases between. The germline V gene encodes CDR1 MDHEN and CDR2 SYDVKM. The CDR3 consists of 14 residues. The CDR3: CASTLGGENQPQHF. CDR3 in DNA: TGTGCCAGCACCTTGGGGGGCGAAAATCAGCCCCAGCATTTT.

This chain links TRBV19 with TRBJ2-7; D uncertain. V was trimmed by 9 bases and J by 7 bases, leaving 22 bases between them. CDR3 size: 14 residues. Per germline, CDR1 LNHDA and CDR2 SQIVND (reference sequence). The CDR3, as DNA: TGTGCCAGACTACCGATTTACATTAACCAGGAGCAGTACTTC. Translating gives CARLPIYINQEQYF.

The chain couples TRBV27 to TRBJ1-3; D unresolved. Deletions cut 4 bases from V and 4 bases from J, with 11 bases between. Germline CDR1 is MNHEY and CDR2 is SMNVEV (reference sequence). The CDR3 sequence is 14 residues long. The CDR3: CASSSSGLGNTIYF. CDR3 bases: TGTGCCAGCAGTTCCTCAGGCCTGGGAAACACCATATATTTT.